This T cell receptor (beta chain) appears in the sequencing data of a study of CD8 T cells in ankylosing spondylitis. CDR3 size: 15 residues. CDR1 is SGHTA, CDR2 FQGNSA, per germline. V was clipped by 3 bases and J by 0 bases, with 9 bases between them. Each CDR3 protein gets one entry after TCRdb re-called the 5' RACE reads with MiXCR. The sample contains some 87,000 distinct CDR3 sequences, around 9.4% of which appear only once. The table lists this clonotype with many counts. This clonotype was obtained from a male donor with ankylosing spondylitis or in good health (not recorded which). The V gene is TRBV7-2, the J gene TRBJ2-1; unclear D gene. Specimen: blood, either unsorted or a sorted T cell fraction (not recorded which). CDR3 in amino acids: CASSFSTSSYNEQFF. The DNA for the CDR3 is TGTGCCAGCAGCTTTAGTACGAGCTCCTACAATGAGCAGTTCTTC.